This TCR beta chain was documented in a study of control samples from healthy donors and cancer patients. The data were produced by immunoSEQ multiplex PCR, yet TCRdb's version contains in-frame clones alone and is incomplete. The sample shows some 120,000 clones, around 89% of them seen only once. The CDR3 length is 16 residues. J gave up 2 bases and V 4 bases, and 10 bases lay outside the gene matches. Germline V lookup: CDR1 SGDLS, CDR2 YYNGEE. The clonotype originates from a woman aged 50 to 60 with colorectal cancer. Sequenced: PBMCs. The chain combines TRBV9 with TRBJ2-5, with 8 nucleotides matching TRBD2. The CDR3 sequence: CASSPGRGAAQETQYF. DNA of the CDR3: TGTGCCAGCAGCCCCGGGAGGGGTGCGGCGCAAGAGACCCAGTACTTC.